A single sample is the source of the 27 T cell receptor beta chains below, sequenced in a study of T cells in Graves' hyperthyroidism and ophthalmopathy. RNA transcripts were the template for amplifying TCR beta CDR3 regions. The study used the HTBI primer set for a first-round RT-PCR of the TCR CDR3. TCRdb re-called the multiplex PCR reads with MiXCR, one entry per CDR3 protein. The sample records about 690,000 distinct CDR3 sequences, around a sixth being singletons. The source material was blood. These receptors all stem from a man over 45 with Graves' hyperthyroidism.

The chain has TRBV7-2 and TRBJ2-7; no reliable D call. The CDR3 spans 14 residues. Germline CDR1 reads SGHTA; CDR2 reads FQGNSA. V dropped 0 bases and J dropped 12 bases, with 18 bases sitting between them. CDR3 protein: CASSLAFNLPPPYF. As DNA, the CDR3 is TGTGCCAGCAGCTTAGCGTTTAACCTACCCCCGCCGTACTTC. The variable domain in full, completed from reference TRBV7-2 and TRBJ2-7, reads GAGVSQSPSNKVTEKGKDVELRCDPISGHTALYWYRQSLGQGLEFLIYFQGNSAPDKSGLPSDRFSAERTGGSVSTLTIQRTQQEDSAVYLCASSLAFNLPPPYFGPGTRLTVT.

In this sample, this clonotype turned up many times. The chain joins TRBV2 to TRBJ1-2, with TRBD1 matching 10 bases. The V gene end was trimmed by 10 bases and the J gene end by 4 bases; junction bases not matched to a gene: 6. CDR1 SNHLY and CDR2 FYNNEI come from the germline V gene. The CDR3 has 13 amino acids. For the CDR3, the DNA is TGTGCCAAAGGACAGGGGGTCGGCTATGGCTACACCTTC. It translates to CAKGQGVGYGYTF.

J is TRBJ2-7 and V is TRBV7-6, with D possibly matching TRBD1 (6 bases). With 3 bases removed from V and 6 bases from J, the gap between germline ends came to 9 bases. Germline CDR1 is SGHVS and CDR2 is FNYEAQ. The CDR3 length is 12 residues. CDR3 sequence reads: CASSFGQFEQYF. As DNA, the CDR3 is TGTGCCAGCAGCTTTGGACAGTTCGAGCAGTACTTC.

The chain combines TRBV25-1 with TRBJ2-3; weak D call: TRBD2 (7 bases). The CDR3 length is 16 residues. The V end lost 7 bases, the J end lost 6 bases, and 23 bases lay between the germline ends. CDR1 and CDR2 from the germline V gene are MGHDK and SYGVNS. The CDR3 region has the DNA TGTGCCAGCACCTCGGGGGGCGGGCGAGGGTCCGATACGCAGTATTTT. This codes for CASTSGGGRGSDTQYF. The full variable domain, completed using reference TRBV25-1 and TRBJ2-3, is EADIYQTPRYLVIGTGKKITLECSQTMGHDKMYWYQQDPGMELHLIHYSYGVNSTEKGDLSSESTVSRIRTEHFPLTLESARPSHTSQYLCASTSGGGRGSDTQYFGPGTRLTVL.

This clonotype has at least ten counts. CDR3 DNA: TGTGCCAGCAGATCTAGCGGGAGTGGTCAAGAGACCCAGTACTTC. It translates to CASRSSGSGQETQYF. The J gene is TRBJ2-5, the V gene TRBV28; 10 positions agree with TRBD2. The CDR3 contains 15 residues. Germline CDR1 reads MDHEN; CDR2 reads SYDVKM. The trim removed 6 bases at V and 2 bases at J, leaving 6 bases unmatched.

This clonotype was found many times. This CDR3 is CASSLMGTSGTYEQYF. The DNA for the CDR3 is TGTGCCAGCAGTTTGATGGGGACTAGTGGAACCTACGAGCAGTACTTC. The genes are TRBV6-1 and TRBJ2-7; 8 nucleotides line up with TRBD2. Germline V gives CDR1 MNHNS, CDR2 SASEGT. The V segment lost 5 bases and the J segment 2 bases; nucleotides outside the gene matches: 11. The length of the CDR3 is 16 residues.

This clonotype appeared a few times. V gene TRBV20-1 combines with J gene TRBJ2-7; 7 nucleotides align to TRBD2. The CDR3 is 14 residues long. V shed 5 bases, J shed 1 base, and the junction held 8 bases outside the gene matches. The V gene's germline CDR1 is DFQATT and CDR2 SNEGSKA (reference sequence). The CDR3 coding sequence is TGCAGTGCTCCTCAGGTAGCGGGTTCCTACGAGCAGTACTTC. This codes for CSAPQVAGSYEQYF.

This clonotype was found a few times. A read error is possible here, since a much larger clone lies one base away. J is TRBJ2-7 and V is TRBV28; D perhaps matches TRBD1 (8 bases). Germline CDR1 MDHEN, CDR2 SYDVKM. The germline V and J ends were trimmed by 5 bases and 0 bases, with 20 bases remaining between them. This CDR3 comprises 17 residues. CDR3 amino acids: CASSQSWGGTGSYEQYF. As DNA, the CDR3 is TGTGCCAGCAGTCAATCTTGGGGAGGGACAGGCTCCTACGAGCAGTACTTC.

The gene calls are TRBV4-1 and TRBJ1-5, with a tentative D call TRBD1 (5 bases). The CDR3 covers 17 residues. Germline CDR1 MGHRA, CDR2 YSYEKL. Trimming took 4 bases from V and 1 from J, leaving 17 bases between them. The CDR3 coding sequence is TGCGCCAGCAGCCCCTTTAAGGGGCGCATCAGCAATCAGCCCCAGCATTTT. Protein product: CASSPFKGRISNQPQHF.

The chain carries TRBV6-2 or TRBV6-3 and TRBJ1-3; tentatively, D is TRBD1 (6 bases). CDR1 and CDR2 from the germline V gene are MNHEY and SVGEGT. V was cut by 5 bases and J by 0 bases, with 23 bases left in between. The CDR3 covers 19 residues. As DNA, the CDR3 is TGTGCCAGCAGTACCCGATTCAGGGGAACCAAGGACTCTGGAAACACCATATATTTT. The encoded protein is CASSTRFRGTKDSGNTIYF.

This clonotype was counted between two and nine times. The chain is built from TRBV18 and TRBJ2-1; 10 bases fit TRBD2. V lost 4 bases and J lost 0; bases outside the gene matches: 9. The CDR3 is 18 amino acids. Germline V CDR1 and CDR2: KGHSH, LQKENI. CDR3 sequence (DNA): TGTGCCAGCTCACTAACTAGCGGGACTACGCGCTCCTACAATGAGCAGTTCTTC. It translates to CASSLTSGTTRSYNEQFF.

This clonotype was detected many times. The chain couples TRBV19 to TRBJ2-1; D is undetermined. CDR1 is LNHDA, CDR2 SQIVND, per germline (reference sequence). Trimming took 5 bases from V and 10 from J, leaving 21 bases between them. The CDR3 extends over 15 amino acids. The CDR3 loop reads CASSPTTPLLWEQFF. CDR3 bases: TGTGCCAGTAGTCCCACAACTCCCTTACTATGGGAGCAGTTCTTC.

This clonotype has ten or more counts. The rearrangement uses TRBV28 and TRBJ2-1; D is ambiguous. The CDR3 has 13 residues. Trimming stripped 4 bases from V and 4 bases from J, with 8 bases between. Germline V lookup: CDR1 MDHEN, CDR2 SYDVKM. The CDR3 nucleotides read TGTGCCAGCAGTTCTATCCCGTACAATGAGCAGTTCTTC. This sequence encodes CASSSIPYNEQFF.

The table lists this clonotype with many counts. J is TRBJ2-3 and V is TRBV7-6; maybe TRBD1 (6 bases). The CDR3 has 16 residues. Germline values: CDR1 SGHVS, CDR2 FNYEAQ. Trimming cost V 5 bases and J 3 bases, with 18 bases left between them. CDR3 DNA sequence: TGTGCCAGCAGCCCAGGGACAATGGCTAGGACAGATACGCAGTATTTT. Its protein product is CASSPGTMARTDTQYF.

This clonotype appeared a few times. J is TRBJ1-4 and V is TRBV15; 10 bases agree with TRBD1. CDR3 length: 15 residues. V gave up 2 bases and J gave up 8 bases; unmatched junction bases: 5. CDR1 is LNHNV and CDR2 is YYDKDF in the germline V gene (reference sequence). Here the CDR3 reads CATSRHRDRGEKLFF. CDR3 nucleotides: TGTGCCACCAGCAGACACCGGGACAGGGGCGAAAAACTGTTTTTT.

This clonotype occurred many times. V is TRBV18 and J is TRBJ2-7; D unresolved. The ends were cut back, 0 bases at V and 5 bases at J, with 8 bases in the middle. This CDR3 region has 13 residues. Germline-derived CDR1 and CDR2 are KGHSH and LQKENI. CDR3 bases: TGTGCCAGCTCACCACCGACCTCGGACGAGCAGTACTTC. This encodes CASSPPTSDEQYF.

V and J are TRBV28 and TRBJ2-7, with 9 bases lining up with TRBD1. This CDR3 has 15 amino acids. The J segment lost 5 bases and the V segment lost 2 bases, leaving 7 bases of the junction unmatched. Germline V gene sequence: CDR1 MDHEN, CDR2 SYDVKM. In DNA, the CDR3 is TGTGCCAGCAGTTTACCCGGACAGGGGAGGGACGAGCAGTACTTC. Protein sequence: CASSLPGQGRDEQYF. Based on the CDR3 plus reference TRBV28 and TRBJ2-7, the full variable domain is DVKVTQSSRYLVKRTGEKVFLECVQDMDHENMFWYRQDPGLGLRLIYFSYDVKMKEKGDIPEGYSVSREKKERFSLILESASTNQTSMYLCASSLPGQGRDEQYFGPGTRLTVT.

This clonotype was counted many times. The CDR3 nucleotides read TGTGCCAGCAGTTCCCCGGACAGGGGGCAGGTTGGCTACACCTTC. Translating it yields CASSSPDRGQVGYTF. The chain carries TRBV6-5 and TRBJ1-2, with TRBD1 identical over 11 bases. The CDR3 is 15 amino acids. Germline assignment: CDR1 MNHEY and CDR2 SVGAGI. J was trimmed by 7 bases and V by 4 bases; bases with no gene match: 8.

V is TRBV5-6 and J is TRBJ2-2; TRBD2 aligns across 9 bases. This CDR3 comprises 15 residues. Trimming cost V 2 bases and J 6 bases; bases outside gene matches: 5. The germline V gene has CDR1 SGHDT and CDR2 YYEEEE. CDR3 protein: CASSLAGGVAGELFF. The CDR3 DNA sequence: TGTGCCAGCAGCTTAGCGGGAGGTGTCGCCGGGGAGCTGTTTTTT.

This clonotype was recorded many times. The J gene is TRBJ1-1, the V gene TRBV6-2 or TRBV6-3; D possibly corresponds to TRBD1 (5 bases). CDR1 MNHEY and CDR2 SVGEGT come from the germline V gene. The germline V and J ends were trimmed by 2 bases and 5 bases, with 18 bases remaining between them. The CDR3 is 16 residues long. CDR3 in DNA: TGTGCCAGCAGTTACGGTGGGCAGGGCATCAAGACTGAAGCTTTCTTT. Its translation: CASSYGGQGIKTEAFF.

The J gene is TRBJ2-1, the V gene TRBV19; 8 nucleotides align to TRBD1. Germline V gene data show CDR1 as LNHDA and CDR2 as SQIVND (reference sequence). The junction had 6 bases not matched to a gene; V was cut back by 3 bases and J by 2 bases. The CDR3 loop spans 16 amino acids. The CDR3 DNA is TGTGCCAGTAGTATCTACCGGGACAGGACCTACAATGAGCAGTTCTTC. Amino acids: CASSIYRDRTYNEQFF.

In its sample, this clonotype was seen many times. The J gene is TRBJ2-3, the V gene TRBV20-1, with 7 bases aligning to TRBD1. The germline V gene encodes CDR1 DFQATT and CDR2 SNEGSKA (reference sequence). With 6 bases clipped from V and 3 bases from J, the junction kept 15 bases outside the gene matches. The CDR3 consists of 16 residues. The DNA for the CDR3 is TGCAGTGCCACATCCGGACAACAGGGGCGAACAGATACGCAGTATTTT. It encodes CSATSGQQGRTDTQYF.

There are a few counts of this clonotype. V is TRBV6-2 or TRBV6-3 and J is TRBJ2-1; TRBD2 aligns across 9 bases. The V and J ends lost 6 bases and 6 bases, in that order; junction bases with no gene match: 6. The CDR3 is 14 residues long. Germline CDR1 MNHEY, CDR2 SVGEGT. CDR3 coding DNA: TGTGCCAGCAGATCGGGACTAGCTGGCAATGAGCAGTTCTTC. This sequence encodes CASRSGLAGNEQFF.

This chain uses TRBV28 with TRBJ2-3; 15 nucleotides line up with TRBD2. The junction had 1 base not matched to a gene; V was cut back by 3 bases and J by 0 bases. The germline V gene encodes CDR1 MDHEN and CDR2 SYDVKM. The CDR3 extends over 17 amino acids. The DNA of the CDR3 is TGTGCCAGCAGTTTGGGACTAGCGGGAGGAAGCACAGATACGCAGTATTTT. Protein product: CASSLGLAGGSTDTQYF.

This clonotype appeared once. This sequence joins TRBV6-1 and TRBJ2-1, with unresolved D. There are 16 residues in the CDR3. V shed 5 bases and J shed 0 bases, with 14 bases lying between them. Per the germline V gene, CDR1 is MNHNS and CDR2 is SASEGT. The CDR3 spells CASSTSFGVSYNEQFF. In DNA form, the CDR3 reads TGTGCCAGCAGTACCAGCTTCGGAGTCTCCTACAATGAGCAGTTCTTC.

This clonotype was observed many times. The chain uses TRBV6-1 and TRBJ1-5; tentative D call: TRBD1 (6 bases). V was clipped by 6 bases and J by 4 bases, with 13 bases between them. This CDR3 has 14 amino acids. CDR1 and CDR2 (germline): MNHNS, SASEGT. Written as DNA, the CDR3 is TGTGCCAGCAGCGTGACAGGAGTTAATCAGCCCCAGCATTTT. Encoded protein: CASSVTGVNQPQHF.

The gene calls are TRBV29-1 and TRBJ1-1; 7 bases fit TRBD1. CDR3 length equals 15 residues. V trimming: 4 bases; J trimming: 4 bases; junction bases outside the gene matches: 12. Germline values: CDR1 SQVTM, CDR2 ANQGSEA. CDR3 sequence: CSVAPLGQMVTEAFF. CDR3 nucleotide sequence: TGCAGCGTTGCTCCCCTGGGACAGATGGTCACTGAAGCTTTCTTT.